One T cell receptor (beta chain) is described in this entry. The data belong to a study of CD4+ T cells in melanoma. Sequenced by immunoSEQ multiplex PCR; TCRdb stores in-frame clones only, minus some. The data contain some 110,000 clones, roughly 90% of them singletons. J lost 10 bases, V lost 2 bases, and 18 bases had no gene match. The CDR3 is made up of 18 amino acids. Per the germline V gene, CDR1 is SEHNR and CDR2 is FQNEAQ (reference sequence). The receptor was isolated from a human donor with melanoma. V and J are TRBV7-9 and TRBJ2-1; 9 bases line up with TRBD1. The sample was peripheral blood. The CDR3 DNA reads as TGTGCCAGCAGCTTATCACACATTCGGGACAGGGTGGCGAAGGAGCAGTTCTTC. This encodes CASSLSHIRDRVAKEQFF.